The 30 T cell receptor beta chains given below trace back to one sample, sequenced in a study of Graves' ophthalmopathy and Graves' hyperthyroidism. RNA served as the template for amplifying TCR beta CDR3 regions. RT-PCR in the first round used HTBI primers; a second-round multiplex PCR followed. From the multiplex PCR reads, TCRdb called clonotypes with MiXCR, one entry per CDR3 protein. Here the sample spans under 250,000 distinct CDR3 sequences, roughly 21% being singletons. Material for sequencing was peripheral blood. The source is a woman aged 45-65 years with Graves' ophthalmopathy.

At least ten counts were recorded for this clonotype. The V gene is TRBV4-2, the J gene TRBJ1-1; D remains unclear. Trimming removed 0 bases at V and 1 base at J, with 15 bases between. CDR1 is LGHNA and CDR2 is YNFKEQ in the germline V gene. The CDR3 is 17 amino acids. The CDR3 DNA reads TGTGCCAGCAGCCAAGATGTGAACACTTTAGGGAACACTGAAGCTTTCTTT. Its translation is CASSQDVNTLGNTEAFF.

The rearrangement joins TRBV6-5 to TRBJ2-4; the match to TRBD1 covers 7 bases. This CDR3 comprises 16 residues. Germline CDR1 MNHEY, CDR2 SVGAGI. Unmatched junction bases numbered 16, after V lost 11 bases and J lost 3 bases. The CDR3 loop is CAGIRTGDRYKNIQYF. Written as DNA, the CDR3 is TGTGCCGGCATTAGAACTGGGGACAGATACAAAAACATTCAGTACTTC.

In its sample, this clonotype was seen many times. V gene TRBV20-1 combines with J gene TRBJ2-7; 8 bases are shared with TRBD2. Per germline, CDR1 DFQATT and CDR2 SNEGSKA (reference sequence). CDR3 length: 14 amino acids. J lost 6 bases, V lost 0 bases, and 7 bases had no gene match. CDR3 region: CSARDWREASEQYF. The CDR3 bases are TGCAGTGCTAGAGATTGGCGGGAGGCCAGCGAGCAGTACTTC.

In this sample, this clonotype turned up many times. J is TRBJ2-5 and V is TRBV12-3 or TRBV12-4; 14 nucleotides match TRBD2. V shed 3 bases and J 5 bases; nucleotides not matched to a gene: 8. This CDR3 region has 17 residues. The CDR3 loop is CASSLGIGTSGSETQYF. Here the CDR3 DNA reads TGTGCCAGCAGTTTGGGGATAGGGACTAGCGGGAGTGAGACCCAGTACTTC.

This clonotype was picked up many times. The chain uses TRBV20-1 and TRBJ2-5, with TRBD1 matching 11 bases. The CDR3 totals 16 residues. Germline CDR1 and CDR2: DFQATT and SNEGSKA (reference sequence). Trimming at V came to 4 bases and at J to 3 bases, leaving 10 bases not matched to a gene. Here the CDR3 DNA reads TGCAGTGCTACAACCTTGGGACAGGGGGTTAAAGAGACCCAGTACTTC. Translating gives CSATTLGQGVKETQYF.

Ten or more counts support this clonotype. The V gene is TRBV7-8, the J gene TRBJ1-2, with D possibly matching TRBD1 (5 bases). V gave up 0 bases and J gave up 3 bases, with 11 bases separating them. The V gene's germline CDR1 is SGHVS and CDR2 FQNEAQ. The CDR3 consists of 15 residues. CDR3 region: CASSLAWRGDYGYTF. The CDR3 DNA sequence: TGTGCCAGCAGCTTAGCTTGGAGGGGCGACTATGGCTACACCTTC. Drawing the rest from reference TRBV7-8 and TRBJ1-2, the complete variable domain is GAGVSQSPRYKVAKRGQDVALRCDPISGHVSLFWYQQALGQGPEFLTYFQNEAQLDKSGLPSDRFFAERPEGSVSTLKIQRTQQEDSAVYLCASSLAWRGDYGYTFGSGTRLTVV.

The sample holds many counts of this clonotype. CDR3 DNA: TGTGCCACCAGTGATCTTCCGGGACTAGCGCCCAAGGAGACCCAGTACTTC. Protein sequence: CATSDLPGLAPKETQYF. This chain connects TRBV24-1 to TRBJ2-5, with 10 bases that match TRBD2. This CDR3 is built from 17 residues. V dropped 3 bases and J dropped 5; count of bases not matched to a gene: 11. Germline CDR1 and CDR2: KGHDR and SFDVKD.

This clonotype has at least ten counts. The chain has TRBV11-2 and TRBJ1-2; D gene ambiguous. CDR1 is SGHAT and CDR2 is FQNNGV in the germline V gene. V gave up 1 base and J gave up 4 bases, with 7 bases separating them. This CDR3 contains 13 residues. The CDR3 nucleotides are TGTGCCAGCAGCTTAGTTGCAGGCTATGGCTACACCTTC. It codes for CASSLVAGYGYTF.

In its sample, this clonotype was seen a few times. This chain joins TRBV28 and TRBJ2-7; D possibly uses TRBD1 or TRBD2 (6 bases each). Per the germline V gene, CDR1 is MDHEN and CDR2 is SYDVKM. This CDR3 comprises 14 residues. V was clipped by 5 bases and J by 3 bases, with 14 bases between them. CDR3 nucleotide sequence: TGTGCCAGCAGTCCCCGGGGGCATAACTACGAGCAGTACTTC. Protein: CASSPRGHNYEQYF. Full variable domain (remainder filled in from reference TRBV28 and TRBJ2-7): DVKVTQSSRYLVKRTGEKVFLECVQDMDHENMFWYRQDPGLGLRLIYFSYDVKMKEKGDIPEGYSVSREKKERFSLILESASTNQTSMYLCASSPRGHNYEQYFGPGTRLTVT.

This clonotype was observed at least ten times. This chain links TRBV28 with TRBJ2-4, with a weak D call TRBD1 (8 bases). V was clipped by 10 bases and J by 7 bases, with 29 bases between them. CDR3 size: 17 residues. CDR1 is MDHEN, CDR2 SYDVKM, per germline. CDR3 in amino acids: CATTGGALTGGGNIQYF. Written as DNA, the CDR3 is TGTGCCACCACTGGGGGGGCCCTTACAGGGGGAGGGAACATTCAGTACTTC.

This clonotype came up many times. The genes are TRBV19 and TRBJ1-2; a weak D match, TRBD1 (6 bases). The CDR3 sequence is 15 residues long. Germline loops: CDR1 LNHDA, CDR2 SQIVND (reference sequence). Trimming left V 3 bases short and J 8 bases short, with 19 bases between. The CDR3, as DNA: TGTGCCAGTAGTATCTCGGACAGAACTCCCAGGGGCTACACCTTC. Protein product: CASSISDRTPRGYTF.

This clonotype was seen repeatedly, ten times or more. This rearrangement joins TRBV14 to TRBJ2-7; the D is unclear. Per germline, CDR1 SGHDN and CDR2 FVKESK. This CDR3 comprises 13 residues. V lost 2 bases to trimming and J lost 3 bases, with 8 bases between them. The CDR3 here is CASSQLALYEQYF. CDR3 sequence (DNA): TGTGCCAGCAGCCAACTGGCCCTCTACGAGCAGTACTTC.

This clonotype was observed at least ten times. This rearrangement joins TRBV12-3 or TRBV12-4 to TRBJ2-2; maybe TRBD1 (5 bases). This CDR3 is built from 13 residues. V dropped 6 bases and J dropped 3 bases, with 8 bases sitting between them. CDR3 nucleotide sequence: TGTGCCAGCAGCCTGACAGACACCGGGGAGCTGTTTTTT. This gives the protein CASSLTDTGELFF.

The sample holds many counts of this clonotype. The chain is built from TRBV12-3 or TRBV12-4 and TRBJ2-5, with D maybe TRBD2 (5 bases). The CDR3 sequence is 13 residues long. The V end was cut by 5 bases, the J end by 4 bases, with 11 bases between. CDR3 nucleotide sequence: TGTGCCAGCAGTCCTACTAGTGGAGAGACCCAGTACTTC. Its protein product is CASSPTSGETQYF.

This clonotype has a count of ten or more. The V call is TRBV29-1, the J call TRBJ1-2, with D maybe TRBD1 (5 bases). The CDR3 loop spans 11 amino acids. V was cut by 7 bases and J by 4 bases, with 10 bases left in between. Germline V gene data show CDR1 as SQVTM and CDR2 as ANQGSEA. The CDR3 bases are TGCAGCGCTGACAGCGGCTATGGCTACACCTTC. Protein sequence: CSADSGYGYTF.

At least ten counts were recorded for this clonotype. This chain uses TRBV20-1 with TRBJ2-5; tentatively, D is TRBD2 (7 bases). The germline CDR1 and CDR2 sequences are DFQATT and SNEGSKA (reference sequence). V dropped 5 bases and J dropped 5 bases, with 18 bases sitting between them. This CDR3 is built from 14 residues. CDR3 DNA: TGCAGTGCTGCCCCGCGGGGGCGGAGGGAGACCCAGTACTTC. Amino acids: CSAAPRGRRETQYF.

This clonotype was picked up many times. The V call is TRBV2, the J call TRBJ2-5, with D perhaps being TRBD1 or TRBD2 (5 bases each). The CDR3 totals 13 residues. CDR1 and CDR2 from the germline V gene are SNHLY and FYNNEI. The V end was cut by 7 bases, the J end by 5 bases, with 14 bases between. CDR3 amino acids: CASTRDLGETQYF. The CDR3 DNA sequence: TGTGCCAGCACTCGGGACCTTGGGGAGACCCAGTACTTC.

The chain is built from TRBV28 and TRBJ2-7; D gene ambiguous. The germline V and J ends were trimmed by 2 bases and 0 bases, with 8 bases remaining between them. Germline V gene lookup returns CDR1 MDHEN and CDR2 SYDVKM. The CDR3 runs 14 residues. This CDR3 reads CASSLIGFSYEQYF. Here the CDR3 DNA reads TGTGCCAGCAGTTTAATCGGGTTCTCCTACGAGCAGTACTTC.

This clonotype has a count of ten or more. The chain uses TRBV12-3 or TRBV12-4 and TRBJ2-4, with D tentatively TRBD1 (7 bases). V lost 6 bases and J 1 base, leaving 13 bases between the germline ends. The CDR3 runs 15 residues. The CDR3 is CASSKSGGAKNIQYF. In DNA, the CDR3 is TGTGCCAGCAGCAAATCAGGGGGGGCCAAAAACATTCAGTACTTC.

This clonotype was detected ten times or more. This chain joins TRBV20-1 and TRBJ2-6; 8 nucleotides align to TRBD1. The germline CDR1 and CDR2 sequences are DFQATT and SNEGSKA (reference sequence). Trimming took 0 bases from V and 2 from J; bases not matched to a gene: 6. The length of the CDR3 is 17 residues. The CDR3 DNA sequence: TGCAGTGCTAGAGACCGGGACAGGTATCCTGGGGCCAACGTCCTGACTTTC. It encodes CSARDRDRYPGANVLTF.

This clonotype was observed many times. This chain links TRBV20-1 with TRBJ1-5, with D possibly matching TRBD1 (6 bases). This CDR3 is built from 14 residues. The germline V gene has CDR1 DFQATT and CDR2 SNEGSKA (reference sequence). Trimming removed 3 bases at V and 5 bases at J, with 14 bases between. CDR3 in DNA: TGCAGTGCTAGGGGCAGCGCAGGGGATCAGCCCCAGCATTTT. Residues: CSARGSAGDQPQHF.

This clonotype was recorded at least ten times. The chain recombines TRBV20-1 with TRBJ2-5; TRBD2 is a possible D gene (6 bases). The CDR3 has 13 amino acids. V lost 4 bases, J lost 5 bases, and 14 bases lay in between. CDR1 and CDR2 (germline): DFQATT, SNEGSKA (reference sequence). CDR3 nucleotides: TGCAGTGCTACTATCGACGCGGGGGAGACCCAGTACTTC. Protein product: CSATIDAGETQYF.

The chain carries TRBV20-1 and TRBJ2-7; D ambiguous. Per germline, CDR1 DFQATT and CDR2 SNEGSKA (reference sequence). CDR3 length: 12 amino acids. Trimming took 5 bases from V and 0 from J, leaving 8 bases between them. CDR3 sequence (DNA): TGCAGTGCTTCTCTGAGCTCCTACGAGCAGTACTTC. The encoded protein is CSASLSSYEQYF.

The chain is built from TRBV20-1 and TRBJ2-2; possibly TRBD1 for D (5 bases). The CDR3 runs 14 residues. Germline CDR1 and CDR2: DFQATT and SNEGSKA (reference sequence). Trimming stripped 3 bases from V and 5 bases from J, with 13 bases between. This CDR3 is CSARGGARTGELFF. The CDR3 DNA sequence: TGCAGTGCTAGGGGTGGGGCGCGGACCGGGGAGCTGTTTTTT.

Ten or more counts support this clonotype. The J gene is TRBJ1-2, the V gene TRBV19; TRBD1 matches 10 bases. Trimming removed 5 bases from V and 2 bases from J; junction bases left unmatched: 5. Germline V lookup: CDR1 LNHDA, CDR2 SQIVND (reference sequence). This CDR3 has 15 amino acids. CDR3 loop: CASSPSTGGNYGYTF. The CDR3 DNA sequence: TGTGCCAGTAGTCCATCGACAGGGGGCAACTATGGCTACACCTTC.

In this sample, this clonotype turned up many times. The chain combines TRBV12-5 with TRBJ1-1; D unresolved. CDR1 is LGHNT, CDR2 FRNRAP, per germline. V was clipped by 5 bases and J by 4 bases, with 17 bases between them. The CDR3 sequence is 15 residues long. CDR3 sequence reads: CASGVPREEGTEAFF. The DNA for the CDR3 is TGTGCTAGTGGTGTCCCTAGGGAGGAGGGCACTGAAGCTTTCTTT.

This clonotype appeared many times. The V and J genes are TRBV27 and TRBJ2-7, with TRBD2 matching 8 bases. Germline V gives CDR1 MNHEY, CDR2 SMNVEV (reference sequence). V gave up 10 bases and J gave up 6 bases; unmatched junction bases: 11. There are 13 residues in the CDR3. This CDR3 is CATGTRVFSEQYF. The DNA of the CDR3 is TGTGCCACCGGGACTAGGGTCTTCAGCGAGCAGTACTTC.

Ten or more counts support this clonotype. The genes are TRBV29-1 and TRBJ2-7; D is tentatively TRBD1 or TRBD2 (6 bases each). CDR1 is SQVTM and CDR2 is ANQGSEA in the germline V gene. V lost 6 bases, J lost 3 bases, and 15 bases lay in between. The CDR3 extends over 13 amino acids. The CDR3 reads CSVGAGINYEQYF. The CDR3 DNA reads TGCAGCGTGGGGGCGGGGATTAACTACGAGCAGTACTTC.

This clonotype was detected many times. The V and J genes are TRBV12-3 or TRBV12-4 and TRBJ2-7; the D call may be TRBD1 or TRBD2 (5 bases each). Trimming left V 4 bases short and J 3 bases short, with 13 bases between. The CDR3 is 14 amino acids. CDR3 loop: CASSSGTVGYEQYF. CDR3 DNA: TGTGCCAGCAGTTCCGGGACCGTAGGCTACGAGCAGTACTTC.

This clonotype was detected ten times or more. The V and J genes are TRBV5-1 and TRBJ2-7; D possibly corresponds to TRBD2 (6 bases). This CDR3 has 15 amino acids. The germline V gene encodes CDR1 SGHRS and CDR2 YFSETQ. V lost 2 bases and J 1 base, leaving 13 bases between the germline ends. In DNA, the CDR3 is TGCGCCAGCAGCTTCGGAGGGGCAGGATCCTACGAGCAGTACTTC. This sequence encodes CASSFGGAGSYEQYF.